The clone carrying this T cell receptor (beta chain) has more than one count but fewer than ten. Its antigen is undetermined. The entry originates in a study of T-cell memory formation after mild COVID-19. Study results and caveats: Pre-infection memory held some responding clones, suggesting pre-existing cross-reactive T cells responded. Later expanders leaned CD4+, whereas day 15 to 85 contracting clones were balanced CD4/CD8.

A 5'RACE reaction primed in the constant segment made cDNA libraries of TCR alpha and TCR beta, and these carried sample barcodes and UMIs. TCRdb itself ran the 5' RACE reads through MiXCR, one entry per CDR3 protein. Among a few hundred thousand distinct CDR3 sequences, approximately 15% were seen once, and the ten largest hold less than 25%. The source material was PBMCs or a T cell subset sorted from them (not recorded which). This clonotype was obtained from a man aged 18 to 30 who had mild COVID-19 (a few samples of this study predate the infection). Cell type and time point are not known.

CDR3 protein: CAISSDLAGTDTQYF. In DNA, the CDR3 is TGTGCCATCAGTTCGGATCTAGCGGGCACAGATACGCAGTATTTT. J is TRBJ2-3 and V is TRBV10-3; 7 bases line up with TRBD2. CDR1 ENHRY and CDR2 SYGVKD come from the germline V gene. This CDR3 has 15 amino acids. V lost 5 bases and J lost 1; bases outside the gene matches: 6.